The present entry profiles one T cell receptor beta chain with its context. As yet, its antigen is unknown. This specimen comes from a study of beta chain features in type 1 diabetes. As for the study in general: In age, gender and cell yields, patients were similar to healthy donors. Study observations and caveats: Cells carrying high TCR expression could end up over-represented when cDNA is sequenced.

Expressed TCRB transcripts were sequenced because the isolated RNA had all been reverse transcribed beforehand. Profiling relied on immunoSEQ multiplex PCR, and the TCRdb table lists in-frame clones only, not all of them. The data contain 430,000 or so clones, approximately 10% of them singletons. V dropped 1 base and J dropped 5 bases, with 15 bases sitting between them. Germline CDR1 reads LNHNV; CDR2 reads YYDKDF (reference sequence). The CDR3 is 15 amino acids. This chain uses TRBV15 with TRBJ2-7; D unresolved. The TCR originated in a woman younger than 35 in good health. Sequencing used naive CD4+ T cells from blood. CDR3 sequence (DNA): TGTGCCACCAGCAGAGTCCGGGTAGGGTCCAACGAGCAGTACTTC. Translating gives CATSRVRVGSNEQYF. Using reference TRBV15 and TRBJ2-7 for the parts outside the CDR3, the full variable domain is DAMVIQNPRYQVTQFGKPVTLSCSQTLNHNVMYWYQQKSSQAPKLLFHYYDKDFNNEADTPDNFQSRRPNTSFCFLDIRSPGLGDTAMYLCATSRVRVGSNEQYFGPGTRLTVT.